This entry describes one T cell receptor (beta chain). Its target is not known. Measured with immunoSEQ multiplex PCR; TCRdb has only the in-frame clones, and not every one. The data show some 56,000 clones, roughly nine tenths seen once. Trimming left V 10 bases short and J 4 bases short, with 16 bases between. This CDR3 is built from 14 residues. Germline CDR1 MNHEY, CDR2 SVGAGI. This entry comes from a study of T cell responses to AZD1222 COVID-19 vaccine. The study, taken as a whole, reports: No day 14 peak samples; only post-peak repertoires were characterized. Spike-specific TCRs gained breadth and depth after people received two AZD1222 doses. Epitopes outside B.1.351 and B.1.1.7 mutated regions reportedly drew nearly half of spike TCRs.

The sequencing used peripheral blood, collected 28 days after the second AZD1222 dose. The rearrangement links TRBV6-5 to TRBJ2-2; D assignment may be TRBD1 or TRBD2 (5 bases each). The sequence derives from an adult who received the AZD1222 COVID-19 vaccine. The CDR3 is CATSRDGFTGELFF. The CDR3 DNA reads TGTGCCACCTCGAGGGACGGGTTCACCGGGGAGCTGTTTTTT.